Shown below are 20 T cell receptor beta chains from a single sample sequenced in a study of cytomegalovirus exposure and HLA in healthy donors. TCRdb keeps only in-frame clones here, not all; method: immunoSEQ multiplex PCR. The sample includes 150,000 or so clones, 85% of them seen just once. Sequencing was done on a sample of PBMCs. The source is a young man in good health and CMV-seropositive.

The gene calls are TRBV4-3 and TRBJ1-2; unclear D gene. Germline CDR1 reads LGHNA; CDR2 reads YSLEER. This CDR3 has 15 amino acids. Trimming took off 0 bases at V and 4 bases at J, with 12 bases between the two ends. The CDR3 here is CASSQDFLGSYGYTF. In nucleotides, the CDR3 is TGCGCCAGCAGCCAAGATTTCCTGGGGAGCTATGGCTACACCTTC.

This clone showed up just once. The chain has TRBV29-1 and TRBJ2-5; TRBD1 matches 9 bases. CDR3 length: 12 amino acids. V lost 4 bases to trimming and J lost 5 bases; unmatched junction nucleotides: 2. The germline CDR1 and CDR2 sequences are SQVTM and ANQGSEA. DNA for the CDR3: TGCAGCGTTGTTGGGACAGGGGAGACCCAGTACTTC. Its translation: CSVVGTGETQYF.

CDR3 bases: TGTGCCAGCGGGAAGGGGACCGGGGAGCTGTTTTTT. Its protein product is CASGKGTGELFF. The V and J genes are TRBV25-1 and TRBJ2-2, with D possibly TRBD1 on 5 matching bases. Trimming shortened V by 8 bases and J by 5 bases, and 9 bases separated the two germline ends. The CDR3 loop spans 12 amino acids. Per the germline V gene, CDR1 is MGHDK and CDR2 is SYGVNS.

The rearrangement links TRBV19 to TRBJ2-2; TRBD1 matches 8 bases. This CDR3 is built from 16 residues. CDR1 LNHDA and CDR2 SQIVND come from the germline V gene (reference sequence). With 7 bases clipped from V and 4 bases from J, the junction kept 11 bases outside the gene matches. This CDR3 reads CASTRDDRGPTGELFF. The CDR3 DNA reads TGTGCCAGTACCCGCGACGACAGGGGCCCCACCGGGGAGCTGTTTTTT.

In DNA form, the CDR3 reads TGTGCCACCAGCAGAGAGGCTAGAGGAGGTTACGAGCAGTACTTC. It specifies CATSREARGGYEQYF. The chain joins TRBV15 to TRBJ2-7, with TRBD2 as a possible D gene (5 bases). Germline lookup yields CDR1 LNHNV and CDR2 YYDKDF (reference sequence). This CDR3 spans 15 amino acids. The ends were cut back, 0 bases at V and 4 bases at J, with 13 bases in the middle.

The genes are TRBV5-1 and TRBJ1-1, with 8 nucleotides matching TRBD1. The CDR3 loop spans 14 amino acids. With 1 base clipped from V and 5 bases from J, the junction kept 4 bases outside the gene matches. Looked up from germline, CDR1 is SGHRS and CDR2 is YFSETQ. The CDR3 coding sequence is TGCGCCAGCAGCTTGACAGGGGGGAGGACTGAAGCTTTCTTT. It codes for CASSLTGGRTEAFF. Looking up the rest from reference TRBV5-1 and TRBJ1-1 gives the full variable domain: KAGVTQTPRYLIKTRGQQVTLSCSPISGHRSVSWYQQTPGQGLQFLFEYFSETQRNKGNFPGRFSGRQFSNSRSEMNVSTLELGDSALYLCASSLTGGRTEAFFGQGTRLTVV.

The V call is TRBV5-1, the J call TRBJ2-7; 9 bases line up with TRBD1. CDR1 SGHRS and CDR2 YFSETQ come from the germline V gene. Germline trimming cut 1 base from V and 6 bases from J; bases unmatched to any gene: 14. The CDR3 is 17 residues long. CDR3 sequence reads: CASSLSSPGTGFVEQYF. In nucleotides, the CDR3 is TGCGCCAGCAGCTTGTCGTCACCCGGGACAGGGTTTGTCGAGCAGTACTTC.

CDR3 region: CASSQEGGTYEQYF. CDR3 nucleotides: TGTGCCAGCAGCCAAGAGGGCGGGACCTACGAGCAGTACTTC. J is TRBJ2-7 and V is TRBV4-2; D might be TRBD2 (6 bases). The CDR3 loop spans 14 amino acids. Germline lookup yields CDR1 LGHNA and CDR2 YNFKEQ. Deletions cut 0 bases from V and 2 bases from J, with 8 bases between.

The rearrangement joins TRBV27 to TRBJ1-2; 9 bases align to TRBD1. V was clipped by 4 bases and J by 3 bases; unmatched bases: 6. The CDR3 has 15 amino acids. Germline V gene lookup returns CDR1 MNHEY and CDR2 SMNVEV (reference sequence). The chain's CDR3 is CASSYGTGPHYGYTF. CDR3 nucleotides: TGTGCCAGCAGTTATGGGACAGGGCCCCACTATGGCTACACCTTC.

This chain connects TRBV4-3 to TRBJ1-6, with a possible D match to TRBD1 (6 bases). The CDR3 contains 15 residues. V was pared by 1 base and J by 7 bases, with 11 bases between. Germline V gene data show CDR1 as LGHNA and CDR2 as YSLEER. The CDR3 loop is CASSQGSTGNSPLHF. For the CDR3, the DNA is TGCGCCAGCAGCCAAGGGTCCACAGGGAATTCACCCCTCCACTTT.

Worth noting for this clone: In the same sample, other DNA sequences code for this CDR3. The chain carries TRBV5-1 and TRBJ2-2, with unresolved D. Germline V gene data show CDR1 as SGHRS and CDR2 as YFSETQ. Trimming shortened V by 0 bases and J by 1 base, and 4 bases separated the two germline ends. The CDR3 spans 14 residues. The DNA of the CDR3 is TGCGCCAGCAGCTTGGGACAGAACACCGGGGAGCTGTTTTTT. Protein: CASSLGQNTGELFF.

The V gene is TRBV2, the J gene TRBJ2-5; maybe TRBD2 (6 bases). The CDR3 is made up of 14 amino acids. The germline gives CDR1 SNHLY, CDR2 FYNNEI. Trimming removed 5 bases from V and 4 bases from J, with 14 bases in between. The CDR3 sequence: CASSPFGAGETQYF. The DNA of the CDR3 is TGTGCCAGCAGTCCTTTTGGAGCGGGAGAGACCCAGTACTTC.

The chain couples TRBV10-3 to TRBJ2-1, with TRBD1 matching 10 bases. The CDR3 is made up of 13 amino acids. V dropped 11 bases and J dropped 8; count of bases not matched to a gene: 9. The germline gives CDR1 ENHRY, CDR2 SYGVKD. The CDR3 bases are TGTGCCGCCTCCGGGACAGGGGTCCATGAGCAGTTCTTC. Residues: CAASGTGVHEQFF.

The chain joins TRBV9 to TRBJ1-6; D is unclear. V dropped 3 bases and J dropped 0 bases, with 10 bases sitting between them. From germline, CDR1 is SGDLS and CDR2 YYNGEE. The CDR3 sequence is 16 residues long. The CDR3 region is CASSATLSSYNSPLHF. Written as DNA, the CDR3 is TGTGCCAGCAGCGCGACACTGAGCTCCTATAATTCACCCCTCCACTTT.

This chain uses TRBV9 with TRBJ2-6; no definite D call. The CDR3 loop spans 16 amino acids. Germline loops: CDR1 SGDLS, CDR2 YYNGEE. V was clipped by 0 bases and J by 0 bases, with 7 bases between them. The CDR3 protein is CASSVAIGSGANVLTF. As DNA, the CDR3 is TGTGCCAGCAGCGTAGCCATCGGCTCTGGGGCCAACGTCCTGACTTTC.

The rearrangement joins TRBV7-6 to TRBJ1-2; D ambiguous. CDR3 length: 13 residues. V was cut by 0 bases and J by 5 bases, with 7 bases left in between. CDR1 and CDR2 from the germline V gene are SGHVS and FNYEAQ. The CDR3: CASSLAVEYGYTF. The CDR3 coding sequence is TGTGCCAGCAGCTTAGCTGTGGAGTATGGCTACACCTTC.

This clone has only a few counts. This sequence joins TRBV9 and TRBJ2-5; 8 bases match TRBD2. The CDR3 is made up of 15 amino acids. V gave up 0 bases and J gave up 2 bases; unmatched junction bases: 3. Germline V gene lookup returns CDR1 SGDLS and CDR2 YYNGEE. This CDR3 reads CASSVGVAGQETQYF. The DNA for the CDR3 is TGTGCCAGCAGCGTAGGCGTAGCGGGACAAGAGACCCAGTACTTC.

The rearrangement uses TRBV7-2 and TRBJ2-1; 7 nucleotides line up with TRBD2. Germline V CDR1 and CDR2: SGHTA, FQGNSA. The CDR3 is made up of 16 amino acids. The J segment lost 5 bases and the V segment lost 5 bases, leaving 12 bases of the junction unmatched. CDR3 residues: CASSPNPPAGNNEQFF. CDR3 nucleotides: TGTGCCAGCAGCCCCAACCCCCCAGCGGGGAACAATGAGCAGTTCTTC. The variable domain in full, with the rest retrieved from reference TRBV7-2 and TRBJ2-1, is GAGVSQSPSNKVTEKGKDVELRCDPISGHTALYWYRQSLGQGLEFLIYFQGNSAPDKSGLPSDRFSAERTGGSVSTLTIQRTQQEDSAVYLCASSPNPPAGNNEQFFGPGTRLTVL.

The chain recombines TRBV5-1 with TRBJ2-2, with D tentatively TRBD2 (6 bases). V shed 3 bases and J shed 3 bases, with 12 bases lying between them. Germline assignment: CDR1 SGHRS and CDR2 YFSETQ. The CDR3 is 15 amino acids. The CDR3 coding sequence is TGCGCCAGCAGCTCCGCCGGGACTTACACCGGGGAGCTGTTTTTT. Translating it yields CASSSAGTYTGELFF. Full variable domain (outside the CDR3, taken from reference TRBV5-1 and TRBJ2-2): KAGVTQTPRYLIKTRGQQVTLSCSPISGHRSVSWYQQTPGQGLQFLFEYFSETQRNKGNFPGRFSGRQFSNSRSEMNVSTLELGDSALYLCASSSAGTYTGELFFGEGSRLTVL.

The chain links TRBV2 to TRBJ1-2; D is ambiguous. Trimming removed 2 bases from V and 2 bases from J, with 12 bases in between. The CDR3 has 15 residues. Germline V gives CDR1 SNHLY, CDR2 FYNNEI. The CDR3 is CASSELGAGNYGYTF. The CDR3 bases are TGTGCCAGCAGTGAACTTGGCGCAGGCAACTATGGCTACACCTTC.